The T cell receptor (beta chain) described here comes from a study of T cells in Graves' hyperthyroidism and ophthalmopathy. Lactation, pregnancy, other autoimmune disease or uncontrolled infection excluded patients. The source of the PBMCs was 10 ml of fresh peripheral blood. Amplified TCR beta CDR3 regions came from RNA transcripts. HTBI primers drove first-round RT-PCR of the TCR CDR3. TCRdb redid the calling of the multiplex PCR reads with MiXCR, one entry per CDR3 protein. Among 370,000 or so distinct CDR3 sequences listed, 15% to 18% were seen once. This CDR3 has 12 amino acids. V gave up 1 base and J gave up 3 bases, with 1 base separating them. CDR1 LGHNT and CDR2 FRNRAP come from the germline V gene. This clonotype was seen repeatedly, ten times or more.

The chain recombines TRBV12-5 with TRBJ2-1; no reliable D call. The clonotype originates from a woman aged 18-29 years with Graves' hyperthyroidism that later progressed to Graves' ophthalmopathy. The specimen was blood. The CDR3 DNA is TGTGCTAGTGGTTTGGACTACAATGAGCAGTTCTTC. It encodes CASGLDYNEQFF.